Listed below are T cell receptor beta chains from one sample, sequenced in a study of response to subunit inactivated influenza vaccine. TCRdb redid the calling of the RT-PCR reads with MiXCR, one entry per CDR3 protein. The sample holds about 310,000 distinct CDR3 sequences, less than 25% seen once. The sample was PBMCs from blood, taken approximately 20 months after vaccination. These receptors came from a man aged 45 to 75 who received an inactivated influenza vaccine. The CDR3 runs from the conserved cysteine through the conserved F or W. Fields, in order: clone size, V gene, J gene, D gene, CDR3 DNA, CDR3 protein. A D gene is named only where the DNA matches it firmly. Some rows have no size entry. The others give once, few or many, or a class for an expanded clone.

clone_size: few
v_call: TRBV4-3
j_call: TRBJ2-5
d_call: NA
cdr3_nt: TGCGCCAGCAGCCAAGATAGGTGGGAGACCCAGTACTTC
cdr3_aa: CASSQDRWETQYF

clone_size: few
v_call: TRBV20-1
j_call: TRBJ1-6
d_call: NA
cdr3_nt: TGCAGTGTCCGGGGAGTACAATCACCCCTCCACTTT
cdr3_aa: CSVRGVQSPLHF

clone_size: NA
v_call: TRBV7-2
j_call: TRBJ2-1
d_call: TRBD2
cdr3_nt: TGTGCCAGCAGCTTTAGGCTAGCGGGGGGGCATGAGCAGTTCTTC
cdr3_aa: CASSFRLAGGHEQFF

clone_size: NA
v_call: TRBV27
j_call: TRBJ2-5
d_call: TRBD2
cdr3_nt: TGTGCCAGCAGTCCCGGACGGGGGGTTTCCCAGTACTTC
cdr3_aa: CASSPGRGVSQYF

clone_size: few
v_call: TRBV15
j_call: TRBJ2-2
d_call: NA
cdr3_nt: TGTGCCACCAGCGTACAAGGGGAGGGGGCCGGGGAGCTGTTTTTT
cdr3_aa: CATSVQGEGAGELFF

clone_size: few
v_call: TRBV7-9
j_call: TRBJ2-3
d_call: NA
cdr3_nt: TGTGCCAGCAGCTTAACCGGGCAGCTCACAGATACGCAGTATTTT
cdr3_aa: CASSLTGQLTDTQYF

clone_size: few
v_call: TRBV5-1
j_call: TRBJ2-7
d_call: TRBD1
cdr3_nt: TGCGCCAGCAGCCTAGAAGACGCGGACAGGGAGCAGTACTTC
cdr3_aa: CASSLEDADREQYF

clone_size: many
v_call: TRBV7-8
j_call: TRBJ2-7
d_call: NA
cdr3_nt: TGTGCCAGCAGCATAACCGGACATTACGAGCAGTACTTC
cdr3_aa: CASSITGHYEQYF

clone_size: many
v_call: TRBV29-1
j_call: TRBJ1-1
d_call: NA
cdr3_nt: TGCAGCGTGGCTACCTTGAACACTGAAGCTTTCTTT
cdr3_aa: CSVATLNTEAFF

clone_size: NA
v_call: TRBV6-2/TRBV6-3
j_call: TRBJ1-2
d_call: TRBD1
cdr3_nt: TGTGCCAGCAGATCCACCGGGACAGGGGGCACTGGCTACACCTTC
cdr3_aa: CASRSTGTGGTGYTF